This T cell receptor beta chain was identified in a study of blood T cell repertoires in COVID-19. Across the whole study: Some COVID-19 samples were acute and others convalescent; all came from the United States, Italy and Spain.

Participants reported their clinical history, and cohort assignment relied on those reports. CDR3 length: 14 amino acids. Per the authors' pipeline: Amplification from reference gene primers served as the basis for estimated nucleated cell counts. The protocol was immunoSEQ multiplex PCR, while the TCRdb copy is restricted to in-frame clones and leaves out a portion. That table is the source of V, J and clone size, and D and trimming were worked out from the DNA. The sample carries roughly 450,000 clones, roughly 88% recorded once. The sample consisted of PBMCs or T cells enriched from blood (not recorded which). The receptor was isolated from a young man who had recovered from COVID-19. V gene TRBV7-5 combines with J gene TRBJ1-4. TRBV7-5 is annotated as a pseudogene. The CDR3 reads CVRSSREGGQRVFF. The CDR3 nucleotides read TGTGTCAGAAGCTCTCGGGAGGGGGGGCAAAGGGTGTTTTTT.